The rows below give T cell receptor beta chains drawn from one sample of a study of blood T cell repertoires in COVID-19. Some clones are missing from TCRdb's copy, which holds only in-frame ones; the method was immunoSEQ multiplex PCR. This repertoire shows under 300,000 clones, around 87% found once; its top ten account for about 7.1%. Material: peripheral blood. These TCRs come from a woman in her seventies with active or convalescent COVID-19. Both conserved end residues are trimmed from each CDR3.

TRBJ2-7 | TRBV7-9 | ASTNPAGGAYSSYEQY
TRBJ1-2 | TRBV5-1 | ASSLGGATNYGYT
TRBJ2-7 | TRBV6-2/TRBV6-3 | ASSYGGGPTGEQY
TRBJ1-3 | TRBV4-3 | ASSQGTGAGGNTIY
TRBJ2-3 | TRBV6-5 | ASSYISQGGGTQY
TRBJ2-2 | TRBV15 | ATSREKAGDRFGELF
TRBJ2-1 | TRBV6-1 | ASSEAKIQGRWIDNEQF
TRBJ1-1 | TRBV11-2 | ASSLSPGSTEAF
TRBJ1-1 | TRBV5-5 | ASSYTGVTEAF
TRBJ2-3 | TRBV5-1 | ASSLAGTAGQDTQY
TRBJ2-1 | TRBV5-1 | ASSLGGTRLSPYNEQF
TRBJ1-2 | TRBV6-2/TRBV6-3 | ASSYRVGQGGGYT
TRBJ2-5 | TRBV5-1 | ASSLGGGPETQY
TRBJ1-5 | TRBV27 | ASSPLTVNQPQH
TRBJ1-5 | TRBV19 | ASSIAGQPQH
TRBJ2-5 | TRBV19 | ASSIQGAGETQY
TRBJ2-3 | TRBV19 | ASRRTGLPDTQY
TRBJ1-6 | TRBV18 | ASSPSPNARTGVYSPLH
TRBJ2-2 | TRBV11-3 | ASSSSLMSSSGGLAGELF
TRBJ1-6 | TRBV3-1/TRBV3-2 | ASSQRGSPLH
TRBJ2-2 | TRBV4-2 | ASSSGQGMGGELF
TRBJ2-3 | TRBV2 | ASRGDRISDTQY
TRBJ2-3 | TRBV15 | ATSRRMKAGGTDTQY
TRBJ1-1 | TRBV2 | ASTDRHTEAF
TRBJ1-1 | TRBV18 | ASSPTLGGQVTEAF
TRBJ1-5 | TRBV5-8 | ASSLRGNQPQH
TRBJ2-7 | TRBV3-1/TRBV3-2 | ASSQDAASEQY
TRBJ2-7 | TRBV10-1 | ASSEISQGTYEQY
TRBJ2-2 | TRBV19 | ASSRLDTGELF
TRBJ2-3 | TRBV19 | ASSSSGGLTDTQY
TRBJ2-5 | TRBV7-9 | ASSLSLAGGSEETQY
TRBJ2-1 | TRBV13 | ASSFPQRTRNEQF
TRBJ1-3 | TRBV2 | ASSGALAIYGNTIY
TRBJ1-2 | TRBV3-1/TRBV3-2 | ASSWATGQLYGYT
TRBJ1-6 | TRBV5-1 | ASSPLQGDNSPLH
TRBJ1-5 | TRBV27 | ASSETGAGNQPQH
TRBJ1-2 | TRBV14 | ASSQRQGGGYT
TRBJ1-6 | TRBV7-2 | ASSWTQGFHNSPLH
TRBJ2-5 | TRBV7-6 | ASSLLPRGGLETQY
TRBJ1-3 | TRBV24-1 | ATSEPAGNTIY
TRBJ2-1 | TRBV28 | ASRPGQGDNEQF
TRBJ2-3 | TRBV5-1 | ASSLGSGESTDTQY
TRBJ1-2 | TRBV4-1 | ASSLAGAGGRT
TRBJ2-3 | TRBV6-5 | ASSYRGGRTDTQY
TRBJ2-5 | TRBV18 | ASSPRLRTEGETQY
TRBJ2-7 | TRBV11-2 | ASSLLQTGGYEQY
TRBJ1-2 | TRBV19 | ASRNSGANYGYT
TRBJ1-4 | TRBV5-1 | ASSAPQGGGEKLF
TRBJ1-1 | TRBV7-9 | ASSSTGPEAF
TRBJ1-5 | TRBV12-5 | ASGLVSVGGQGNQPQH
TRBJ2-4 | TRBV3-1/TRBV3-2 | ASKFPGADIQY
TRBJ2-3 | TRBV9 | ASSVAPLGVILSTDTQY
TRBJ1-5 | TRBV18 | ASSPIESGGSGQPQH
TRBJ2-7 | TRBV6-2/TRBV6-3 | ASSSYTTYEQY
TRBJ1-2 | TRBV18 | ASSPQQESGYT
TRBJ2-2 | TRBV7-2 | ASSLDVGQGGELF
TRBJ2-1 | TRBV7-2 | ASSLAVGGYNEQF
TRBJ1-3 | TRBV9 | ASSDGTPGNTIY
TRBJ1-6 | TRBV7-9 | ASRVFPPTGRSSPLH
TRBJ2-3 | TRBV5-1 | ASCPWASGGPGDTQY